Listed here are 32 T cell receptor beta chains from one sample, sequenced in a study of breast tumors, draining lymph nodes, adjacent tissues. Samples came from axillary lymph nodes draining the breast cancer. MiXCR, applied by TCRdb to the multiplex PCR reads, yields one record per CDR3 protein. This sample has approximately 300,000 distinct CDR3 sequences, with around 30% found just once. The sample consisted of axillary lymph node tissue. These TCRs come from a female donor with breast cancer. Some clones in this sample may be carry-over from other donors' samples.

Note on this clonotype: With a much larger clone just one base away, this may be a read error. The chain links TRBV12-3 or TRBV12-4 to TRBJ1-6; TRBD1 matches 7 bases. CDR3 length: 15 residues. J lost 9 bases, V lost 8 bases, and 13 bases had no gene match. The CDR3, as DNA: TGTGCCAGCGGTATCCCGACAGGGACGGTTTCACCCCTCCACTTT. Its translation: CASGIPTGTVSPLHF.

At least ten counts were recorded for this clonotype. The CDR3: CASSQSGQGYETQYF. The CDR3 DNA reads TGTGCCAGCAGCCAATCGGGCCAGGGGTACGAGACCCAGTACTTC. The chain couples TRBV11-3 to TRBJ2-5; perhaps TRBD1 as D (6 bases). V was pared by 5 bases and J by 5 bases, with 18 bases between. CDR3 length: 15 amino acids. Germline assignment: CDR1 SGHNT and CDR2 YENEEA.

This clonotype was picked up many times. This chain links TRBV4-1 with TRBJ2-5, with 13 bases identical to TRBD2. This CDR3 region has 16 residues. Germline CDR1 is MGHRA and CDR2 is YSYEKL. V shed 0 bases, J shed 5 bases, and the junction held 3 bases outside the gene matches. CDR3 DNA sequence: TGCGCCAGCAGCCAAGATGGACTAGCGGGAGTGGAGACCCAGTACTTC. This codes for CASSQDGLAGVETQYF.

Comment on this clonotype: A read error may account for a junction end that differs from germline. The genes are TRBV12-3 or TRBV12-4 and TRBJ2-7; D might be TRBD1 (7 bases). The CDR3 consists of 14 residues. The CDR3 bases are TGTGCCACCTCCCGGGCAGGGGGGTCCTACGAGCGGTACTTC. It specifies CATSRAGGSYERYF.

The chain employs TRBV6-4 and TRBJ2-2; 12 bases fit TRBD2. The CDR3 runs to 14 residues. J was trimmed by 8 bases and V by 5 bases; bases with no gene match: 3. CDR1 and CDR2 (germline): MRHNA, SNTAGT. CDR3 amino acids: CASSLLAGGGELFF. CDR3 coding DNA: TGTGCCAGCAGTCTTCTAGCGGGAGGGGGGGAGCTGTTTTTT.

For this clonotype: Sequence at one end of the junction differs from germline and may be a read error. The chain employs TRBV6-6 and TRBJ2-3; TRBD2 is a possible D gene (5 bases). This CDR3 spans 15 amino acids. In germline, CDR1 is MNHNY, CDR2 SVGAGI (reference sequence). Written as DNA, the CDR3 is TGTGCCAGCAGTCACTCGATCGGGGAGACAGATACGCAGTATTTT. It translates to CASSHSIGETDTQYF.

This chain links TRBV30 with TRBJ1-2; TRBD1 aligns across 7 bases. J gave up 6 bases and V 2 bases, and 9 bases lay outside the gene matches. The CDR3 loop spans 14 amino acids. Per the germline V gene, CDR1 is GTSNPN and CDR2 is SVGIG (reference sequence). CDR3 loop: CAWSSRGRVHGYTF. CDR3 bases: TGTGCCTGGAGTAGTAGGGGGCGAGTCCATGGCTACACCTTC.

This clonotype was counted at least ten times. The chain recombines TRBV20-1 with TRBJ2-1, with 12 bases lining up with TRBD2. Germline V gene lookup returns CDR1 DFQATT and CDR2 SNEGSKA (reference sequence). This CDR3 is built from 16 residues. The V and J ends lost 2 bases and 4 bases, in that order; junction bases with no gene match: 6. For the CDR3, the DNA is TGCAGTGCTAGATCCCTAGCGGGAGGGGAATACAATGAGCAGTTCTTC. The encoded protein is CSARSLAGGEYNEQFF.

This clonotype showed up many times. V usage is TRBV19 and J usage is TRBJ2-1; tentatively, D is TRBD1 (5 bases). In germline, CDR1 is LNHDA, CDR2 SQIVND (reference sequence). CDR3 length: 16 residues. Trimming shortened V by 2 bases and J by 0 bases, and 11 bases separated the two germline ends. The CDR3 sequence: CASSIIGAGSYNEQFF. The CDR3 nucleotides are TGTGCCAGTAGTATAATTGGGGCAGGCTCCTACAATGAGCAGTTCTTC.

The CDR3 reads CASSHTGSSEKLFF. The DNA of the CDR3 is TGCGCCAGCAGCCATACAGGGTCAAGTGAAAAACTGTTTTTT. J is TRBJ1-4 and V is TRBV4-1; D possibly corresponds to TRBD1 (6 bases). Per the germline V gene, CDR1 is MGHRA and CDR2 is YSYEKL. The CDR3 runs to 14 residues. The V gene lost 3 bases and the J gene lost 7 bases, with 12 bases spanning the gap.

Comment on this clonotype: A much larger clone differs from this one at a single base, so this may be a read error. The chain is built from TRBV11-2 and TRBJ1-3; D not resolved. The CDR3 sequence is 14 residues long. Germline CDR1 is SGHAT and CDR2 is FQNNGV. CDR3 loop: CASSPSSKGNTVYF. The CDR3 DNA sequence: TGTGCCAGCAGCCCCTCTTCCAAGGGCAACACCGTATATTTT.

The V and J genes are TRBV3-1 and TRBJ2-3; no reliable D call. CDR3 size: 13 residues. V was shortened by 4 bases and J by 4 bases, with 9 bases between the two germline ends. Germline CDR1 and CDR2: LGHDT and YNNKEL (reference sequence). CDR3 residues: CASSRDPSDTQYF. The CDR3 DNA reads TGTGCCAGCAGCCGAGACCCGTCAGATACGCAGTATTTT.

This chain uses TRBV28 with TRBJ2-7; TRBD2 aligns across 13 bases. J gave up 6 bases and V 2 bases, and 1 base lay outside the gene matches. The CDR3 loop spans 14 amino acids. Germline assignment: CDR1 MDHEN and CDR2 SYDVKM. The CDR3 region has the DNA TGTGCCAGCAGTTTACGACTAGCGGGGGGCGAGCAGTACTTC. It specifies CASSLRLAGGEQYF.

This clonotype has a count of ten or more. The V and J genes are TRBV11-3 and TRBJ2-5; D is uncertain. The V gene's germline CDR1 is SGHNT and CDR2 YENEEA. The V and J ends lost 1 base and 5 bases respectively, with 14 bases between them. This CDR3 has 15 amino acids. DNA of the CDR3: TGTGCCAGCAGCTTAGCACAGACCATTGGCGAGACCCAGTACTTC. Residues: CASSLAQTIGETQYF.

This clonotype came up a few times. A much bigger clone sits one base away, suggesting this may be a read error. The chain employs TRBV9 and TRBJ1-3; no clear D gene. Germline V lookup: CDR1 SGDLS, CDR2 YYNGEE. The CDR3 is 15 residues long. This chain's CDR3 is CASSVGRGPGNTTYF. Here the CDR3 DNA reads TGTGCCAGCAGCGTAGGGAGAGGCCCTGGAAACACCACATATTTT.

This sequence joins TRBV9 and TRBJ2-5, with TRBD2 matching over 11 bases. This CDR3 has 17 amino acids. Trimming took 4 bases from V and 5 from J; bases not matched to a gene: 13. Germline loops: CDR1 SGDLS, CDR2 YYNGEE. The CDR3 region has the DNA TGTGCCAGCAGCCCGAGACTAGCGGGGACCAATTATGAGACCCAGTACTTC. Translating it yields CASSPRLAGTNYETQYF.

The chain recombines TRBV30 with TRBJ1-5, with TRBD1 as a possible D gene (6 bases). The CDR3 is 14 residues long. Germline loops: CDR1 GTSNPN, CDR2 SVGIG (reference sequence). The V end lost 0 bases, the J end lost 2 bases, and 8 bases lay between the germline ends. CDR3: CAWSVAGGNQPQHF. The CDR3 coding sequence is TGTGCCTGGAGTGTAGCAGGGGGCAATCAGCCCCAGCATTTT.

On this clonotype itself: This may be a read error, as it is one base from a much larger clone. The chain couples TRBV7-6 to TRBJ2-7, with 11 nucleotides matching TRBD2. Germline loops: CDR1 SGHVS, CDR2 FNYEAQ. The CDR3 has 20 residues. This chain's CDR3 is CVSSENPTSLAGGPHYEQYF. Here the CDR3 DNA reads TGTGTCAGCAGCGAAAACCCCACGAGCTTAGCGGGAGGGCCCCACTACGAGCAGTACTTC.

The chain employs TRBV24-1 and TRBJ1-6; 10 bases match TRBD1. Germline-derived CDR1 and CDR2 are KGHDR and SFDVKD. The CDR3 has 15 residues. Germline trimming cut 7 bases from V and 8 bases from J; bases unmatched to any gene: 7. The CDR3 loop reads CATSSGTGDHSPLHF. The CDR3 DNA sequence: TGTGCCACCAGCTCCGGGACAGGGGATCATTCACCCCTCCACTTT.

This clonotype appeared a few times. A read error may produce the germline difference seen at one junction end. The chain carries TRBV6-1 and TRBJ1-3; no definite D call. The CDR3 contains 12 residues. CDR1 MNHNS and CDR2 SASEGT come from the germline V gene. DNA for the CDR3: TGTGCCGGCAGTGAATCTGGAAACACCATATATTTT. Its translation is CAGSESGNTIYF.

Remarks on this clonotype: The conserved closing phenylalanine or tryptophan is absent in this CDR3, likely reflecting a read error. The gene calls are TRBV10-3 and TRBJ2-2, with 14 bases identical to TRBD2. The CDR3 is 20 residues long. CDR1 and CDR2 from the germline V gene are ENHRY and SYGVKD. The CDR3 coding sequence is TGTGCCAGCAGTTCCCTGGCCTCGGGACTAGCGGGAGAGAGGACCGGGGAGCTGTTTCTT. Translating it yields CASSSLASGLAGERTGELFL.

As regards this clonotype: This may be a read error: a much more frequent sequence differs by one nucleotide. The V and J genes are TRBV5-1 and TRBJ2-3, with D possibly TRBD1 on 5 matching bases. The J call may be mistaken, given a closer DNA end match to TRBJ1-5. From germline, CDR1 is SGHRS and CDR2 YFSETQ. CDR3 length: 17 residues. CDR3 protein: CASSLRRGGTAIGTQHF. The DNA for the CDR3 is TGCGCCAGCAGCTTGAGACGGGGCGGGACCGCTATTGGGACGCAGCATTTT.

This chain uses TRBV10-2 with TRBJ2-7; 9 bases are a match to TRBD2. The CDR3 is made up of 14 amino acids. V shed 4 bases, J shed 4 bases, and the junction held 5 bases outside the gene matches. CDR1 is WSHSY and CDR2 is SAAADI in the germline V gene. The CDR3 DNA follows: TGCGCCAGCAGTGCGACTAGCGGAAGGTACGAGCAGTACTTC. Translated, it gives CASSATSGRYEQYF.

As concerns this clonotype: Here the CDR3 omits its conserved ending phenylalanine or tryptophan, so a read error is the likely source. The limits of the CDR3 on the DNA are not certain, so only TCRdb's listed CDR3 is given. The rearrangement uses TRBV7-2 and TRBJ2-7; TRBD2, as called in the table, went unchecked against the DNA. The CDR3 has 14 residues if both end residues are counted. CDR1 and CDR2 from the germline V gene are SGHTA and FQGNSA. CDR3 sequence: CASSLLAGSYEQYL.

This clonotype was counted many times. The gene calls are TRBV20-1 and TRBJ2-7; D unclear. The V end was cut by 5 bases, the J end by 1 base, with 6 bases between. Germline values: CDR1 DFQATT, CDR2 SNEGSKA (reference sequence). This CDR3 is 11 amino acids long. The CDR3 loop reads CSAFQSYEQYF. In nucleotides, the CDR3 is TGCAGTGCTTTTCAATCCTACGAGCAGTACTTC.

As for this clonotype: A clone one base away is much larger, so this may be a read error. The CDR3 loop reads CASSPAGPDTGELLF. CDR3 DNA sequence: TGTGCCAGCAGCCCGGCGGGACCCGACACCGGGGAGCTGCTTTTT. The J gene is TRBJ2-2, the V gene TRBV7-9; weak D call: TRBD2 (6 bases). Germline V gene lookup returns CDR1 SEHNR and CDR2 FQNEAQ (reference sequence). This CDR3 has 15 residues. The full variable domain, in which reference TRBV7-9 and TRBJ2-2 provide the parts outside the CDR3, is DTGVSQNPRHKITKRGQNVTFRCDPISEHNRLYWYRQTLGQGPEFLTYFQNEAQLEKSRLLSDRFSAERPKGSFSTLEIQRTEQGDSAMYLCASSPAGPDTGELLFGEGSRLTVL.

The chain couples TRBV6-1 to TRBJ2-1; D is ambiguous. Deletions cut 8 bases from V and 5 bases from J, with 19 bases between. Germline CDR1 MNHNS, CDR2 SASEGT. CDR3 length equals 15 residues. The CDR3 loop is CASLQVDDIHNEQFF. The CDR3 region has the DNA TGTGCCAGCCTGCAGGTGGACGATATCCACAATGAGCAGTTCTTC.

This clonotype was counted between two and nine times. Given a much more abundant clone one base away, this may be a read error. Given the absence of the conserved phenylalanine or tryptophan at the CDR3 end, a read error is likely. This sequence joins TRBV24-1 and TRBJ2-1; TRBD2 matches 7 bases. Per germline, CDR1 KGHDR and CDR2 SFDVKD. Unmatched junction bases numbered 11, after V lost 9 bases and J lost 10 bases. CDR3 size: 13 residues. The CDR3 DNA reads TGTGCCACCGGGCCTAGCGGAACAAGGGAGCAGTTCCTC. Residues: CATGPSGTREQFL.

Concerning this clonotype itself: A much larger clone sits a single nucleotide away, making a read error possible. The V gene is TRBV5-4, the J gene TRBJ1-2; D may be TRBD1 (6 bases). The CDR3 has 13 amino acids. Trimming removed 2 bases at V and 11 bases at J, with 16 bases between. Germline-derived CDR1 and CDR2 are SGHNT and YYREEE (reference sequence). CDR3 nucleotide sequence: TGTGCCAGCAGCTTTGGCCGGGCCAGGGGTTACACCTTC. Amino acids: CASSFGRARGYTF.

In this sample, this clonotype turned up many times. This chain links TRBV24-1 with TRBJ2-1, with TRBD2 matching over 12 bases. V trimming: 7 bases; J trimming: 9 bases; junction bases outside the gene matches: 6. This CDR3 comprises 14 residues. Germline CDR1 is KGHDR and CDR2 is SFDVKD. Written as DNA, the CDR3 is TGTGCCACCAGCCGACTAGCGGGAGTTGGTGAGCAGTTCTTC. It is translated as CATSRLAGVGEQFF.

This clonotype has ten or more counts. CDR3 sequence (DNA): TGCAGTGCTAGGGGGGCTAGCGGAACACCTACCTACAATGAGCAGTTCTTC. Its protein product is CSARGASGTPTYNEQFF. V gene TRBV20-1 combines with J gene TRBJ2-1; a weak D match, TRBD2 (7 bases). The CDR3 has 17 amino acids. Germline values: CDR1 DFQATT, CDR2 SNEGSKA (reference sequence). Trimming left V 3 bases short and J 2 bases short, with 20 bases between.

This clonotype was counted at least ten times. The chain couples TRBV11-3 to TRBJ1-2; TRBD1 is a possible D gene (5 bases). The CDR3 extends over 13 amino acids. Trimming pared 4 bases from V and 5 bases from J, leaving 11 bases between. The germline V gene has CDR1 SGHNT and CDR2 YENEEA. For the CDR3, the DNA is TGTGCCAGCAGCTCCCAGGGACGATATGGCTACACCTTC. Encoded protein: CASSSQGRYGYTF.